These 2 T cell receptor beta chains share one sample of origin, sequenced in a study of OX40 agonist ivuxolimab in advanced cancers. The library was obtained by the immunoSEQ multiplex PCR assay. TCRdb retrieved this table from immuneACCESS and kept in-frame rearrangements only. Not all clones are present; in checked studies, unresolved V genes account for under half, and no reason is known for the remainder. The sample data list tens of thousands of clones, and 88% of these were observed just once. In total, the top ten clones hold 25% to 35% of the sample. The sequenced sample was CD4+ or CD8+ T cells sorted from blood, obtained in a trial of the OX40 agonist ivuxolimab. The receptor source for this set is an adult with an advanced solid tumor such as melanoma, head and neck, liver or kidney cancer.

The chain couples TRBV11-2 to TRBJ2-5; D is unclear. The germline V and J ends were trimmed by 8 bases and 5 bases, with 6 bases remaining between them. Germline lookup yields CDR1 SGHAT and CDR2 FQNNGV. The CDR3 is 10 residues long. The CDR3 sequence: CASASETQYF. CDR3 DNA: TGTGCCAGCGCCTCGGAGACCCAGTACTTC.

The chain joins TRBV28 to TRBJ2-3, with 9 nucleotides matching TRBD1. With V trimmed by 2 bases and J by 3 bases, 12 bases remained unmatched. CDR1 is MDHEN, CDR2 SYDVKM, per germline. The CDR3 totals 18 residues. The CDR3 DNA reads TGTGCCAGCAGTTTAAGGGCCGGGACAGGGATGGGGACAGATACGCAGTATTTT. Its protein is CASSLRAGTGMGTDTQYF.